This T cell receptor (beta chain) was captured by sequencing in a study of T-cell memory formation after mild COVID-19. There are a few counts of this clonotype. CDR1 and CDR2 from the germline V gene are SQVTM and ANQGSEA. The CDR3 has 14 amino acids. V was pared by 6 bases and J by 2 bases, with 7 bases of the junction left unmatched. UMIs and sample barcodes were carried by the TCR alpha and TCR beta cDNA libraries that 5'RACE produced using constant-segment primers. TCRdb independently ran MiXCR on the 5' RACE reads; one entry per CDR3 protein. Seen here are about 320,000 distinct CDR3 sequences, around an eighth observed once, and the top ten hold about 21%.

Sequenced: PBMCs or a T cell subset sorted from them (not recorded which). The rearrangement joins TRBV29-1 to TRBJ1-2; 9 nucleotides agree with TRBD1. The receptor was isolated from a man aged 18 to 29 who had mild COVID-19 (a few samples of this study predate the infection). Cell type and time point are not known. The CDR3 loop is CSVPGQGENYGYTF. The CDR3 nucleotides read TGCAGCGTCCCGGGACAGGGAGAGAACTATGGCTACACCTTC.